This TCR beta chain was recorded in a study of blood T cell repertoires in COVID-19. Trimming took 7 bases from V and 0 from J; bases not matched to a gene: 8. Germline-derived CDR1 and CDR2 are SNHLY and FYNNEI. There are 15 residues in the CDR3. How the authors handled the data: The authors estimated nucleated cell counts from reference gene primer amplification. TCRdb's copy holds only in-frame clones and misses some; the assay was immunoSEQ multiplex PCR. V and J calls plus clone size are reproduced from that table; the DNA served to infer D and trimming. The sample has under 250,000 clones; roughly 86% are singletons.

The TCR originated in a woman aged 80 or over with COVID-19, enrolled during active disease. Sequenced material: peripheral blood. The chain uses TRBV2 and TRBJ1-1; 7 bases are a match to TRBD1. CDR3 region: CASTRQGAMNTEAFF. The CDR3 bases are TGTGCCAGCACCAGACAGGGCGCAATGAACACTGAAGCTTTCTTT.